This T cell receptor beta chain was recorded in a study of cytomegalovirus exposure and HLA in healthy donors. Use of 60 Vbeta and 13 Jbeta primers characterized the PCR. Here immunoSEQ multiplex PCR was the method, and the copy in TCRdb shows in-frame clones only, minus some. The sample consists of about 120,000 clones, 74% of them appearing once. The CDR3 consists of 15 residues. V lost 2 bases, J lost 7 bases, and 10 bases stayed unmatched. In germline, CDR1 is MNHNS, CDR2 SASEGT. This receptor was taken from a human donor in good health. The sequencing sample was made of PBMCs. The chain is built from TRBV6-1 and TRBJ2-7, with TRBD2 matching 8 bases. CDR3 nucleotide sequence: TGTGCCAGCAGTGAACGCGGGGGGCGATTGGGGGAGCAGTACTTC. Its protein product is CASSERGGRLGEQYF.